This TCR beta chain was sequenced in a study of blood T cells in healthy people across ages. Study as a whole: About one barcoded beta molecule per two T cells was the capture yield of template switching.

Donors gave around 9.3 milliliters of peripheral blood apiece. The CDR3 sequence is 19 residues long. With 2 bases removed from V and 0 bases from J, the gap between germline ends came to 17 bases. Germline V gene lookup returns CDR1 MGHRA and CDR2 YSYEKL. The second PCR ran about 6 to 12 cycles with a sample-barcoded 5' primer and J-beta primers. With 12 random nucleotides, a template-switch adaptor tagged each individual cDNA molecule. TCRdb re-called the 5' RACE reads through MiXCR, storing one row per CDR3 protein. The repertoire includes around 1,700,000 distinct CDR3 sequences, 28% of them detected once, and approximately 7.7% sits in the top ten.

The chain recombines TRBV4-1 with TRBJ1-6, with a possible D match to TRBD1 (6 bases). The clonotype comes from a woman between 25 and 40 years old in good health. Material: blood. CDR3 in amino acids: CASSQLWTAGSSYNSPLHF. In DNA form, the CDR3 reads TGCGCCAGCAGCCAACTATGGACAGCCGGGAGCTCCTATAATTCACCCCTCCACTTT.